These 16 T cell receptor beta chains were sequenced from one sample in a study of blood T cell repertoires in COVID-19. Here immunoSEQ multiplex PCR was the method, and the copy in TCRdb shows in-frame clones only, minus some. The sample contains fewer than 200,000 clones, 83% of which appear only once. Material: peripheral blood. The receptor source for this set is a human donor in a cohort sampled during active COVID-19.

The chain is built from TRBV5-4 and TRBJ2-1; D gene ambiguous. V was pared by 0 bases and J by 9 bases, with 7 bases between. In germline, CDR1 is SGHNT, CDR2 YYREEE (reference sequence). CDR3 length: 12 residues. For the CDR3, the DNA is TGTGCCAGCAGCTTGGCGAAGCGTGAGCAGTTCTTC. This codes for CASSLAKREQFF.

This rearrangement joins TRBV7-9 to TRBJ1-5; unclear D gene. V dropped 3 bases and J dropped 4 bases, with 10 bases sitting between them. This CDR3 comprises 14 residues. CDR1 and CDR2 (germline): SEHNR, FQNEAQ (reference sequence). The CDR3: CASSLGGNNQPQHF. The CDR3 DNA reads TGTGCCAGCAGCTTGGGAGGGAATAATCAGCCCCAGCATTTT.

V gene TRBV5-1 combines with J gene TRBJ1-4; a weak D match, TRBD1 (5 bases). The CDR3 is 14 residues long. V dropped 0 bases and J dropped 8 bases, with 11 bases sitting between them. Germline loops: CDR1 SGHRS, CDR2 YFSETQ. CDR3 sequence: CASSLAGQGEKLFF. DNA for the CDR3: TGCGCCAGCAGCTTGGCCGGGCAGGGCGAAAAACTGTTTTTT.

This clone appeared once. The genes are TRBV29-1 and TRBJ2-1, with a tentative D call TRBD2 (5 bases). The V end was cut by 6 bases, the J end by 0 bases, with 9 bases between. This CDR3 has 13 residues. Germline values: CDR1 SQVTM, CDR2 ANQGSEA. CDR3 nucleotides: TGCAGCGTAGGACTGGGCTCCTACAATGAGCAGTTCTTC. Translated, it gives CSVGLGSYNEQFF.

The V and J genes are TRBV11-3 and TRBJ2-5, with D tentatively TRBD2 (6 bases). V was shortened by 4 bases and J by 2 bases, with 8 bases between the two germline ends. The V gene's germline CDR1 is SGHNT and CDR2 YENEEA. The CDR3 loop spans 13 amino acids. The CDR3 loop reads CASSWGLQETQYF. The DNA for the CDR3 is TGTGCCAGCAGCTGGGGACTTCAAGAGACCCAGTACTTC.

The chain links TRBV6-5 to TRBJ1-1; 7 nucleotides align to TRBD1. Losses at the gene ends were 5 bases for V and 7 bases for J; bases not matched to a gene: 4. Germline V lookup: CDR1 MNHEY, CDR2 SVGAGI. The CDR3 contains 12 residues. The CDR3 spells CASSRRDSEAFF. The DNA of the CDR3 is TGTGCCAGCAGTCGCCGGGACAGTGAAGCTTTCTTT.

The V and J genes are TRBV11-3 and TRBJ2-3; 10 bases map to TRBD2. After removal of 8 bases from V and 6 bases from J, the junction contained 5 bases not matched to a gene. Per germline, CDR1 SGHNT and CDR2 YENEEA. This CDR3 has 13 residues. The CDR3, as DNA: TGTGCCAGCGGAGAAGCGGGAGGGGATACGCAGTATTTT. As protein: CASGEAGGDTQYF.

This clone was seen only a few times. CDR3 sequence reads: CASSEPGSGSPLHF. The CDR3 DNA follows: TGTGCCAGCAGTGAACCAGGGTCAGGGTCACCCCTCCACTTT. This chain links TRBV6-1 with TRBJ1-6, with D possibly TRBD1 on 5 matching bases. This CDR3 has 14 residues. Trimming shortened V by 2 bases and J by 10 bases, and 12 bases separated the two germline ends. Per the germline V gene, CDR1 is MNHNS and CDR2 is SASEGT.

The chain has TRBV7-9 and TRBJ1-4, with TRBD1 matching over 11 bases. The germline gives CDR1 SEHNR, CDR2 FQNEAQ (reference sequence). The CDR3 contains 16 residues. Germline trimming cut 5 bases from V and 1 base from J; bases unmatched to any gene: 3. CDR3 residues: CASSRDRGGTNEKLFF. DNA of the CDR3: TGTGCCAGCAGCCGGGACAGGGGGGGAACTAATGAAAAACTGTTTTTT. The whole variable domain, remainder taken from reference TRBV7-9 and TRBJ1-4, is DTGVSQNPRHKITKRGQNVTFRCDPISEHNRLYWYRQTLGQGPEFLTYFQNEAQLEKSRLLSDRFSAERPKGSFSTLEIQRTEQGDSAMYLCASSRDRGGTNEKLFFGSGTQLSVL.

In this sample, this clone turned up once. The chain combines TRBV6-5 with TRBJ2-5, with D possibly matching TRBD2 (5 bases). Trimming took 7 bases from V and 3 from J, leaving 18 bases between them. CDR1 is MNHEY, CDR2 SVGAGI, per germline. The CDR3 is 15 amino acids. The CDR3 region is CASTARSSGKETQYF. CDR3 nucleotide sequence: TGTGCCAGCACCGCTCGGTCCAGCGGAAAAGAGACCCAGTACTTC.

The chain has TRBV4-2 and TRBJ2-3; 7 bases fit TRBD1. This CDR3 region has 16 residues. Trimming cost V 4 bases and J 2 bases; bases outside gene matches: 9. Germline CDR1 is LGHNA and CDR2 is YNFKEQ. The CDR3 region has the DNA TGTGCCAGCAGCCGTCAACAGGGGCCCTACACAGATACGCAGTATTTT. It yields the protein CASSRQQGPYTDTQYF.

This clone was counted a single time. The rearrangement links TRBV12-3 or TRBV12-4 to TRBJ1-1, with D unresolved. The CDR3 extends over 12 amino acids. Trimming removed 3 bases at V and 2 bases at J, with 4 bases between. The CDR3 loop reads CASSFPNTEAFF. The CDR3 DNA is TGTGCCAGCAGTTTCCCAAACACTGAAGCTTTCTTT.

This clone showed up just once. The rearrangement links TRBV3-1 (or the pseudogene TRBV3-2) to TRBJ1-3, with a tentative D call TRBD1 (6 bases). V lost 1 base, J lost 3 bases, and 10 bases lay in between. CDR1 is LGHDT and CDR2 is YNNKEL in the germline V gene (reference sequence). This CDR3 contains 15 residues. Here the CDR3 reads CASSQAGGGGNTIYF. CDR3 DNA sequence: TGTGCCAGCAGCCAAGCGGGGGGCGGTGGAAACACCATATATTTT.

This clone was counted between two and nine times. This chain uses TRBV7-6 with TRBJ1-1; 9 bases line up with TRBD1. CDR1 is SGHVS and CDR2 is FNYEAQ in the germline V gene. V shed 2 bases and J 10 bases; nucleotides not matched to a gene: 8. The CDR3 is 14 residues long. In nucleotides, the CDR3 is TGTGCCAGCAGCTTATATGGGGACAGGGAGGGAGCTTTCTTT. This sequence encodes CASSLYGDREGAFF.

This sequence joins TRBV5-6 and TRBJ2-1, with D tentatively TRBD2 (5 bases). From germline, CDR1 is SGHDT and CDR2 YYEEEE. Between the trimmed V and J ends, which lost 4 bases and 2 bases, there was a span of 16 bases. This CDR3 comprises 16 residues. CDR3: CASSPSRTVPYNEQFF. The CDR3 DNA is TGTGCCAGCAGCCCGTCGCGGACTGTCCCCTACAATGAGCAGTTCTTC.

The chain recombines TRBV7-9 with TRBJ1-4; TRBD1 agrees at 9 bases. The germline CDR1 and CDR2 sequences are SEHNR and FQNEAQ (reference sequence). The CDR3 has 14 amino acids. V shed 5 bases and J 7 bases; nucleotides not matched to a gene: 5. CDR3 nucleotides: TGTGCCAGCAGCCCCCGGACAGGGGTTGAAAAACTGTTTTTT. Translating it yields CASSPRTGVEKLFF.